The present T cell receptor (beta chain) was sequenced within a study of T cells in Graves' hyperthyroidism and ophthalmopathy. What was amplified from RNA transcripts were TCR beta CDR3 regions. TCR CDR3 underwent first-round RT-PCR with the HTBI primer set. Each CDR3 protein is one row after TCRdb ran MiXCR on the multiplex PCR reads. This sample has some 500,000 distinct CDR3 sequences, with about 24% found just once. This clonotype was found a few times. In making diagnoses, clinical symptoms, serum thyroxine and TRAb, thyroid ultrasound and orbital computed tomography were all used. V gave up 2 bases and J gave up 0 bases, with 8 bases separating them. The CDR3 sequence is 13 residues long. Germline CDR1 reads GTSNPN; CDR2 reads SVGIG (reference sequence).

The chain recombines TRBV30 with TRBJ2-7, with D unclear. The sample consisted of blood. The source is a woman aged 25 to 39 with Graves' ophthalmopathy. Here the CDR3 DNA reads TGTGCCTGGAGTACGGGTGGCTCCTACGAGCAGTACTTC. It yields the protein CAWSTGGSYEQYF.